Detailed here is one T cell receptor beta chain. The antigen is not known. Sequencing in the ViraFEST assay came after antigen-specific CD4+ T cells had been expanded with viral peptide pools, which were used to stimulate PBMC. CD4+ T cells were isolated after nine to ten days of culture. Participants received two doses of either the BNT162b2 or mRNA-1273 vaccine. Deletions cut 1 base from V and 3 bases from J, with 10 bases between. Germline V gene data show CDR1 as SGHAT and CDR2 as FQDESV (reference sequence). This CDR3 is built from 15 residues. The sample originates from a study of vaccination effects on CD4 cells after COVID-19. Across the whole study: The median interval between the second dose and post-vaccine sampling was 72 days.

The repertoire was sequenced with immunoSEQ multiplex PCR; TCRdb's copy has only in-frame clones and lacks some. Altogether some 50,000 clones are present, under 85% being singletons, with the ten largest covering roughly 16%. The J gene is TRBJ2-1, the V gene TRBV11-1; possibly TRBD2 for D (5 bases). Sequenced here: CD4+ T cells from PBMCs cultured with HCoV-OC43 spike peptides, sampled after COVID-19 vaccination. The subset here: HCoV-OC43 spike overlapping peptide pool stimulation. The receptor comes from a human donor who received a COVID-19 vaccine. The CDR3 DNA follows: TGTGCCAGCAGCTTAGAGAGCGGAGACTACAATGAGCAGTTCTTC. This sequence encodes CASSLESGDYNEQFF.